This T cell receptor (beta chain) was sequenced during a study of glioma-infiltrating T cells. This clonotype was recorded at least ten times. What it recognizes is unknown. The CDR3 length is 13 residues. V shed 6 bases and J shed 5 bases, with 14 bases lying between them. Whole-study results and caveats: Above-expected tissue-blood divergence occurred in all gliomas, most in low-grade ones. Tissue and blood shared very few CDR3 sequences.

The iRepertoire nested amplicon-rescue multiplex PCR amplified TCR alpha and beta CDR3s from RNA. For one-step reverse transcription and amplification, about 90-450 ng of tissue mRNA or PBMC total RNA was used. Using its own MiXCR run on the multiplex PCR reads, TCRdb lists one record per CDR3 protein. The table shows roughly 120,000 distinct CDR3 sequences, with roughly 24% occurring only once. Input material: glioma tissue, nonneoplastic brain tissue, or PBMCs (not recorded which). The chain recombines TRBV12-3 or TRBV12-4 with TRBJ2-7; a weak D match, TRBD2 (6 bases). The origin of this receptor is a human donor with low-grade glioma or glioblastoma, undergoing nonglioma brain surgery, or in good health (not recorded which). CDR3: CASSGGVSNEQYF. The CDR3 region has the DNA TGTGCCAGCAGCGGAGGGGTAAGCAACGAGCAGTACTTC.